This T cell receptor (beta chain) was profiled in a study of T cell responses to AZD1222 COVID-19 vaccine. This CDR3 has 15 residues. The V segment lost 5 bases and the J segment 4 bases; nucleotides outside the gene matches: 3. Germline values: CDR1 SGHDT, CDR2 YYEEEE. This clone has only a few counts. Its antigen is not identified. Produced via immunoSEQ multiplex PCR; TCRdb's table is partial and in-frame only. The table lists 100,000 to 120,000 clones, about 85% of them singletons. Study-level findings and limits: Mapped onto spike, vaccine-associated CD4 TCRs spanned it and were dominant at 160-218 and 743-854. Rises in breadth and depth of Spike-specific TCRs came after two AZD1222 doses. Close to half of spike-specific TCRs reportedly recognize unmutated variant regions.

Specimen: peripheral blood, collected on day 0 of AZD1222 vaccination. The chain joins TRBV5-6 to TRBJ2-1, with 13 nucleotides matching TRBD2. The TCR originated in an adult in good health. CDR3 sequence (DNA): TGTGCCAGCAGTTCACTAGCGGGGGGGTACAATGAGCAGTTCTTC. This sequence encodes CASSSLAGGYNEQFF.